This entry describes one T cell receptor beta chain. Its antigen remains unidentified. The V and J ends lost 6 bases and 8 bases respectively, with 10 bases between them. This CDR3 contains 11 residues. The TCR beta profiling, which covered VDJ combination and CDR3 sequence, was carried out using genomic DNA as the template. TCRdb reprocessed the reads via MiXCR and lists one record per CDR3 protein. This table holds approximately 380,000 distinct CDR3 sequences, 65% to 80% found once. These data belong to a study of CD8+CD57+ T cells in acquired aplastic anemia. General study points: Patients and controls were not found to differ significantly in CD8+ Simpson's diversity. Patients and controls shared 25 to 30 CD8+ CDR3 sequences, which appeared highly expressed in patients and within their immunodominant clones.

The chain recombines TRBV12-3 or TRBV12-4 with TRBJ1-1, with D unclear. The TCR originated in a human donor in good health, serving as a control. Sequenced material: sorted CD4+, CD8+, or CD8+CD57+ T cells (not recorded which) from PBMCs. This CDR3 reads CASRSRVEAFF. The CDR3, as DNA: TGTGCCAGCAGATCGAGGGTAGAAGCTTTCTTT.